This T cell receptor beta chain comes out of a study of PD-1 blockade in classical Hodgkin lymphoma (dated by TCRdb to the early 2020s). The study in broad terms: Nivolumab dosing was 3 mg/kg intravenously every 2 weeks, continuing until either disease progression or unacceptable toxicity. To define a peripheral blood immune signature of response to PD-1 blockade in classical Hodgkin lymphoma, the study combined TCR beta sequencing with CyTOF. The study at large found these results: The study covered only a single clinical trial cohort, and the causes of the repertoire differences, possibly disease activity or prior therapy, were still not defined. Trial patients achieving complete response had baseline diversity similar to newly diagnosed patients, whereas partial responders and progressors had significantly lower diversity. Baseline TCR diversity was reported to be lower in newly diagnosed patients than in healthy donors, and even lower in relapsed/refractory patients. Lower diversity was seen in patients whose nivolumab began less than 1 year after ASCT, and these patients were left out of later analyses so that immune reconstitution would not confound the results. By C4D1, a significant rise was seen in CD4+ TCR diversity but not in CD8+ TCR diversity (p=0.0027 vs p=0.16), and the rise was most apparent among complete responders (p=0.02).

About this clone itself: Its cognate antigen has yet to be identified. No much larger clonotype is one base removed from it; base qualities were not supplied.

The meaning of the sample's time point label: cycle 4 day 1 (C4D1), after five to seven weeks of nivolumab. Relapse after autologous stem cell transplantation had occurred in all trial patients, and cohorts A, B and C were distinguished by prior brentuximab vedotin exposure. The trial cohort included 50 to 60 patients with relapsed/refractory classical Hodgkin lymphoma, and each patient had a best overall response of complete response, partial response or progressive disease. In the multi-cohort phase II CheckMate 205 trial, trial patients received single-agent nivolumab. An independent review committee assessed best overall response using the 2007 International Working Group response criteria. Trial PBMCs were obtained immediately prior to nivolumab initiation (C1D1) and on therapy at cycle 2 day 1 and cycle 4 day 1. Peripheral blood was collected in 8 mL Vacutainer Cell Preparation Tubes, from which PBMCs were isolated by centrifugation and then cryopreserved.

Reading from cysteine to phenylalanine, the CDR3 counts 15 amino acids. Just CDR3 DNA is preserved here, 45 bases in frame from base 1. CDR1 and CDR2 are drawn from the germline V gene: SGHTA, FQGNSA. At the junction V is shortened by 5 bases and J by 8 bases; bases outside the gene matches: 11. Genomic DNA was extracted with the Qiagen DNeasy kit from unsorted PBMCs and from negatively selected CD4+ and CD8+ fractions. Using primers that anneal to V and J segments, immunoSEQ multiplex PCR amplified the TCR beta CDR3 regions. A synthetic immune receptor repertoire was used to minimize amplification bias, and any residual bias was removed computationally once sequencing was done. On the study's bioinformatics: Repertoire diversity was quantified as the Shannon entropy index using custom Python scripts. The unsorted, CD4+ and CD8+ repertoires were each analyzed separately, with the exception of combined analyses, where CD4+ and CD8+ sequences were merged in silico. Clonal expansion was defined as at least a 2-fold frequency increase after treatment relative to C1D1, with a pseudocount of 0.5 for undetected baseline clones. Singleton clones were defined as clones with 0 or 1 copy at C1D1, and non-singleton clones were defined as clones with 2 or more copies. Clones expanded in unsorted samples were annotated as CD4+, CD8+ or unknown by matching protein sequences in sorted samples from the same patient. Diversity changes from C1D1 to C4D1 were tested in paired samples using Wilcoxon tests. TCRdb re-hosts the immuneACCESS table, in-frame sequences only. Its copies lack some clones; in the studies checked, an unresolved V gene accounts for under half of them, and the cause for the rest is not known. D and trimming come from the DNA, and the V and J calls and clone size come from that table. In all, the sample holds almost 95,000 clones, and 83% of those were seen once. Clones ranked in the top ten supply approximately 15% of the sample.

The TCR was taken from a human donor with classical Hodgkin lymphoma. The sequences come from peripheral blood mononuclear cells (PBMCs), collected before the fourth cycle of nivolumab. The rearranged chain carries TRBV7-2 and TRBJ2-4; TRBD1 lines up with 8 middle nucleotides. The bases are TGTGCCAGCAGCCCGAAGGGGACAGGAGTGGACATTCAGTACTTC. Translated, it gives CASSPKGTGVDIQYF.